This T cell receptor beta chain was retrieved from a study of identical twins. This clonotype has more than one count but fewer than ten. Its antigen is currently unknown. General study points: Twins' surplus sharing was weaker for beta out-of-frame sequences.

MiXCR was run by TCRdb on the 5' RACE reads, yielding one entry per CDR3 protein. The sample includes 690,000 or so distinct CDR3 sequences, roughly 8% of them seen just once. These data were also reused for a study on yellow fever vaccine responses in identical twins.

The TCR comes from a woman aged 18-29 years in good health. Sequenced: PBMCs.

CDR3 in DNA: TGTGCCAGCAGCTTATGGTGGGGGCCCTTCTACGAGCAGTACTTC. Residues: CASSLWWGPFYEQYF. The chain uses TRBV7-4 and TRBJ2-7, with a weak D call TRBD1 (6 bases). CDR1 and CDR2 from the germline V gene are SGHVT and SQSDAQ. CDR3 size: 15 residues. Trimming took off 2 bases at V and 3 bases at J, with 14 bases between the two ends. Using reference TRBV7-4 and TRBJ2-7 for the parts outside the CDR3, the full variable domain is GAGVSQSPRYKVAKRGRDVALRCDSISGHVTLYWYRQTLGQGSEVLTYSQSDAQRDKSGRPSGRFSAERPERSVSTLKIQRTEQGDSAVYLCASSLWWGPFYEQYFGPGTRLTVT.